This TCR beta chain was identified during a study of PD-L1 blockade in urothelial cancer (dated 2017 in TCRdb). Some background on the complete study: All patients started therapy around 2014 and received atezolizumab 1,200 mg intravenously every 3 weeks. About 90% of the roughly 29 patients were males with bladder-origin urothelial cancer, and about 60% of the roughly 30 reported a prior smoking history. An ECOG performance status of 0 or 1 was recorded for the patients, and 0 to 3 prior chemotherapy regimens had been received by the patients. Blood samples were analyzed 3 weeks after the start of treatment (second dose) and 6 weeks after the start of treatment. A median of around 150,000 T cells and roughly 80,000 unique TCRs was obtained from blood samples, and a median clonality of approximately 0.08 was observed. An exploratory multi-omic analysis was conducted of the somatic, immune and clinical correlates of response to PD-L1 blockade with atezolizumab in urothelial cancer. Pretreatment tumor samples and matched peripheral blood, collected serially before and after atezolizumab treatment, underwent TCR sequencing. Durable clinical benefit meant progression-free survival longer than 6 months, and TCR features were also tested against progression-free and overall survival. In the same patients, pretreatment tumors underwent whole exome sequencing and RNA sequencing in addition to TCR sequencing. Ten or so patients reached durable clinical benefit, while some 20 patients did not. Pretreatment blood TCR-seq was available for about 27 patients, at least one posttreatment blood collection was obtained for 25 or so patients, and tumor TCR-seq was available for 25 or so patients. Study-level results and caveats: Because of the small sample size (n ≈ 31) and the many exploratory analyses performed, the results are intended to be regarded as hypothesis-generating. Among patients with durable benefit, tumor-associated TCR clones showed greater expansion in peripheral blood 3 weeks after treatment started (n of about 20, p = 0.022). A pretreatment peripheral blood TCR clonality below the median was linked to improved progression-free and overall survival.

A distance of 3 bases separates the germline ends of V and J, which lose 10 bases and 0 bases respectively. According to the germline V gene, CDR1 reads SNHLY and CDR2 reads FYNNEI. CDR3 length: 11 amino acids, cysteine to phenylalanine. The retained sequence is limited to the CDR3, 33 bases, with the frame set at the first base. This clone has just a few counts. The antigen it recognizes is unknown. Per-base quality was not reported, and no clone a single base away is much larger than it. The cohort comprised fewer than 35 patients with locally advanced or metastatic urothelial carcinoma treated at Memorial Sloan Kettering on a trial protocol. Peripheral blood mononuclear cells were collected pretreatment and during treatment, with between 1 and 8 total time points per patient. The Qiagen DNeasy Blood extraction kit was used to purify genomic DNA from total PBMCs and from tumor samples. Collected pretreatment and during treatment, PBMCs were isolated and stored as previously described.

To estimate absolute template abundance from read counts, synthetic TCR analog templates were spiked into each PCR. TCRbeta CDR3 regions were amplified from genomic DNA with bias-controlled V and J gene primers using the immunoSEQ assay. Sequencing of rearranged TCRbeta segments was done at approximately 20X coverage. Per the authors' processing: Sequencing errors were corrected by clustering, and CDR3s were annotated against IMGT so that V, D and J genes could be assigned. Only productive TCRbeta rearrangements were used in downstream analyses, excluding out-of-frame or stop-codon sequences. Clonality was calculated as one minus the Shannon entropy normalized by the log of the number of unique productive sequences. Clones differing between time points or between blood and tumor were identified using Fisher's exact test with Benjamini-Hochberg correction, with an adjusted p below 0.01 applied as the threshold. The table comes from immuneACCESS by way of TCRdb, which keeps in-frame sequences with V and J called. Part of the clones is missing from these tables; in studies checked, under half for an unresolved V gene and the rest for unknown reasons. V, J and clone size were drawn from that table, and D and trimming were deduced from the DNA. Here the sample has about 110,000 clones; about 85% occur a single time. 2% to 2.5% of the sample lies in the top ten.

Recombination connected TRBV2 to TRBJ2-2; no D gene is confidently identified. The clonotype comes from a man aged 50 to 60 with urothelial cancer. Sequencing was performed on PBMCs, taken around atezolizumab (anti-PD-L1) treatment. The CDR3 amino acid sequence is: CATSNTGELFF. The nucleotides are TGTGCCACCTCGAACACCGGGGAGCTGTTTTTT.